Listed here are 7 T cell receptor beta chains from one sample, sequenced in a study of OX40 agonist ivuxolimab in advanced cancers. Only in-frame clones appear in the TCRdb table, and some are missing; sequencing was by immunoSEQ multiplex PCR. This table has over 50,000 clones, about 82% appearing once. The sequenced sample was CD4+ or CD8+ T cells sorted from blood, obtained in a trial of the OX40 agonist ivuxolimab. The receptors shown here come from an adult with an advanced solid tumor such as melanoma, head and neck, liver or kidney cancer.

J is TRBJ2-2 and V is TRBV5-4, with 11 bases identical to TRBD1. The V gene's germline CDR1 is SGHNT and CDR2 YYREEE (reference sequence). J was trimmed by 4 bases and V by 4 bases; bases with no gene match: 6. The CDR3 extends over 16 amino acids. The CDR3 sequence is CASSHPGTGGTGELFF. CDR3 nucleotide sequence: TGTGCCAGCAGCCACCCCGGGACAGGGGGCACCGGGGAGCTGTTTTTT.

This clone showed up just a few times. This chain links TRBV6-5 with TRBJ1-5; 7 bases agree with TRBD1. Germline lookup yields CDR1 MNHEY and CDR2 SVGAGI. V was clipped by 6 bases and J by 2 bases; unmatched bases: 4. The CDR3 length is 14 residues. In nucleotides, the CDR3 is TGTGCCAGCAGACTAGGGGGCGGCAATCAGCCCCAGCATTTT. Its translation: CASRLGGGNQPQHF.

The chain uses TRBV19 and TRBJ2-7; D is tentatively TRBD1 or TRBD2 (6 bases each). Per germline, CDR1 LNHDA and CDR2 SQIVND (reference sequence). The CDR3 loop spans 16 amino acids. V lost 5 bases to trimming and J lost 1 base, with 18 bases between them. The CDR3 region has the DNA TGTGCCAGTAGTCCGAGGTTGGGGGGCGATTCCTACGAGCAGTACTTC. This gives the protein CASSPRLGGDSYEQYF.

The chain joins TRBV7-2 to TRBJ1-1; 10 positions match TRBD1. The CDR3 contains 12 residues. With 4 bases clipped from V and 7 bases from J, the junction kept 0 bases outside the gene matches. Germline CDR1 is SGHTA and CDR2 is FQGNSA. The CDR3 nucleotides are TGTGCCAGCAGCTGGGACAGGGGTGAAGCTTTCTTT. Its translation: CASSWDRGEAFF.

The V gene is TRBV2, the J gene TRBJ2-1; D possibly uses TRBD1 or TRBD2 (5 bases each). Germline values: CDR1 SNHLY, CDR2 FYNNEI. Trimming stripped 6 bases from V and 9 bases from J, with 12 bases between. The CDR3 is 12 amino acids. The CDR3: CASRGDEGEQFF. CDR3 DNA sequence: TGTGCCAGCAGGGGGGACGAGGGTGAGCAGTTCTTC.

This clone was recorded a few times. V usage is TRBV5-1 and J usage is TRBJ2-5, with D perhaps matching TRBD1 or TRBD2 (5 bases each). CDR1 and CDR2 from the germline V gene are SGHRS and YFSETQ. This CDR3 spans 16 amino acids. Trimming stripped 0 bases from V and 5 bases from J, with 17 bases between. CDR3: CASSLDGLRGSETQYF. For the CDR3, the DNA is TGCGCCAGCAGCTTGGATGGGTTGAGGGGTTCGGAGACCCAGTACTTC.

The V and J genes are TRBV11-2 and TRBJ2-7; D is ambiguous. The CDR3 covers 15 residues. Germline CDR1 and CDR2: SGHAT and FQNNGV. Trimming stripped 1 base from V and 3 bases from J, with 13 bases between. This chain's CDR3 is CASSLGPRLIYEQYF. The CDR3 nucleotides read TGTGCCAGCAGCTTAGGACCTAGATTAATCTACGAGCAGTACTTC. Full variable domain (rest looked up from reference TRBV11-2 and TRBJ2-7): EAGVAQSPRYKIIEKRQSVAFWCNPISGHATLYWYQQILGQGPKLLIQFQNNGVVDDSQLPKDRFSAERLKGVDSTLKIQPAKLEDSAVYLCASSLGPRLIYEQYFGPGTRLTVT.